A selection of T cell receptor beta chains follows, all from one sample in a study of post-analysis software for immune sequencing data. One entry per CDR3 protein results from TCRdb running MiXCR on the PCR reads. The sample lists about 400,000 distinct CDR3 sequences, roughly 35% seen once, with over 10% in the top ten. Sequences were obtained from blood. The receptor set was obtained from a girl aged 5-17 years with multiple sclerosis. Each CDR3 is given with its conserved first and last residue. D genes are given only for firm matches. Expanded clones get a size class; other rows say once, few or many, or leave the size out.

size: .
J: TRBJ2-5
V: TRBV3-1
D: TRBD2
DNA: TGTGCCAGCAGCCAAGGACACGCTAGCGGGGATAAAGAGACCCAGTACTTC
CDR3: CASSQGHASGDKETQYF

size: .
J: TRBJ2-7
V: TRBV27
D: TRBD2
DNA: TGTGCCAGCAGTTTAAGCGGGGGCAGATACAATGAGCAGTACTTC
CDR3: CASSLSGGRYNEQYF

size: few
J: TRBJ2-1
V: TRBV5-6
D: .
DNA: TGTGCCAGCAGGGTGGCAAATGAGCAGTTCTTC
CDR3: CASRVANEQFF

size: .
J: TRBJ2-3
V: TRBV12-3/TRBV12-4
D: TRBD2
DNA: TGTGCCAGCATTCAGACTAGCGGGGGGGCCAGGGATACGCAGTATTTT
CDR3: CASIQTSGGARDTQYF

size: .
J: TRBJ1-6
V: TRBV7-2
D: TRBD1
DNA: TGTGCCAGCAGCTCCCGATCAGGACAGGGTGGACTCTCGCCCCTCCACTTT
CDR3: CASSSRSGQGGLSPLHF

size: few
J: TRBJ2-5
V: TRBV7-2
D: TRBD2
DNA: TGTGCCAGCAGCTTATTCGACGGGAGGAACGGAGAGACCCAGTACTTC
CDR3: CASSLFDGRNGETQYF

size: .
J: TRBJ1-1
V: TRBV29-1
D: TRBD1
DNA: TGCAGCGTCAGGACAGGGCTACACACTGAAGCTTTCTTT
CDR3: CSVRTGLHTEAFF

size: few
J: TRBJ1-4
V: TRBV12-3/TRBV12-4
D: .
DNA: TGTGCCAGCAGTCCCCGACAAAATGAAAAACTGTTTTTT
CDR3: CASSPRQNEKLFF

size: .
J: TRBJ1-2
V: TRBV10-3
D: .
DNA: TGTGCCATCTCTCCGGTCAACGATCACTATGGCTACACCTTC
CDR3: CAISPVNDHYGYTF

size: few
J: TRBJ2-3
V: TRBV7-2
D: TRBD2
DNA: TGTGCCAGCAGCCTTCGGGTAGCGGGGGGCACAGATACGCAGTATTTT
CDR3: CASSLRVAGGTDTQYF

size: few
J: TRBJ1-4
V: TRBV12-3/TRBV12-4
D: .
DNA: TGTGCCAGCAGTTTAGACGGGCAGGGTTGGGAAAAACTGTTTTTT
CDR3: CASSLDGQGWEKLFF

size: few
J: TRBJ2-7
V: TRBV6-6
D: .
DNA: TGTGCCACAGGGACACCCCTTGGGGACGAGCAGTACTTC
CDR3: CATGTPLGDEQYF

size: .
J: TRBJ1-4
V: TRBV30
D: .
DNA: TGTGCCTGGAACCGGGACACCAATGAAAAACTGTTTTTT
CDR3: CAWNRDTNEKLFF

size: .
J: TRBJ2-3
V: TRBV15
D: TRBD2
DNA: TGTGCCACCAGCAGAGATCCCCTAGCGGGGGAATCCACAGATACGCAGTATTTT
CDR3: CATSRDPLAGESTDTQYF

size: .
J: TRBJ2-1
V: TRBV7-9
D: .
DNA: TGTGCCAGCAGCTCCCGGAGGACCTCATACAATGAGCAGTTCTTC
CDR3: CASSSRRTSYNEQFF

size: .
J: TRBJ2-7
V: TRBV19
D: .
DNA: TGTGCCAGTAGTTCGACCCTAACCTACGAGCAGTACTTC
CDR3: CASSSTLTYEQYF

size: .
J: TRBJ2-1
V: TRBV5-1
D: .
DNA: TGCGCCAGCAGCTTGGCCAACGGGAATGAGCAGTTCTTC
CDR3: CASSLANGNEQFF

size: .
J: TRBJ2-4
V: TRBV15
D: .
DNA: TGTGCCACCAGCAGAGATCGCGGGGCAATGGCCAAAAACATTCAGTACTTC
CDR3: CATSRDRGAMAKNIQYF

size: .
J: TRBJ2-7
V: TRBV7-9
D: .
DNA: TGTGCCAGCAGCTCCGGTCCCTGGGAGCAGTACTTC
CDR3: CASSSGPWEQYF

size: .
J: TRBJ1-6
V: TRBV5-1
D: .
DNA: TGCGCCAGCAGCTTGGAGGGCGTTAATTCACCCCTCCACTTT
CDR3: CASSLEGVNSPLHF

size: few
J: TRBJ1-2
V: TRBV12-5
D: .
DNA: TGTGCTAGTGGTTCCTCCCCCGGGAACTATGGCTACACCTTC
CDR3: CASGSSPGNYGYTF

size: .
J: TRBJ1-1
V: TRBV7-9
D: .
DNA: TGTGCCAGCAGCTTCCGGGGTGAAGCTTTCTTT
CDR3: CASSFRGEAFF

size: .
J: TRBJ1-2
V: TRBV3-1
D: .
DNA: TGTGCCAGCAGCCAAGAAGACCCCTGGGGTTGGTATGGCTACACCTTC
CDR3: CASSQEDPWGWYGYTF

size: .
J: TRBJ2-7
V: TRBV15
D: TRBD1
DNA: TGTGCCACCAGCAGAGGACAGGGGGGAGTCTACGAGCAGTACTTC
CDR3: CATSRGQGGVYEQYF

size: once
J: TRBJ2-5
V: TRBV12-3/TRBV12-4
D: .
DNA: TGTGCCAGCAGGGTAGCAGGGACACCCCAAGAGACCCAGTACTTC
CDR3: CASRVAGTPQETQYF

size: .
J: TRBJ2-3
V: TRBV12-3/TRBV12-4
D: TRBD1
DNA: TGTGCCAGCAGTTACCAACAGGGGGGAACAGATACGCAGTATTTT
CDR3: CASSYQQGGTDTQYF

size: few
J: TRBJ1-5
V: TRBV6-1
D: TRBD1
DNA: TGTGCCAGCAGTGAAGCGCAGTTTGGGACAGGGGGCCTCTATAGCAATCAGCCCCAGCATTTT
CDR3: CASSEAQFGTGGLYSNQPQHF

size: .
J: TRBJ2-7
V: TRBV5-1
D: .
DNA: TGCGCCTTCCGCCGGGGGCCCGATTCCTACGAGCAGTACTTC
CDR3: CAFRRGPDSYEQYF

size: .
J: TRBJ2-5
V: TRBV28
D: TRBD1
DNA: TGTGCCAGCACCTCGGACAGGGAACAAGAGACCCAGTACTTC
CDR3: CASTSDREQETQYF

size: .
J: TRBJ2-1
V: TRBV15
D: .
DNA: TGTGCCACCAGCAGAGATTTCGGGGAACAGAATGTGTTCTTC
CDR3: CATSRDFGEQNVFF

size: .
J: TRBJ1-1
V: TRBV6-5
D: TRBD1
DNA: TGTGCCAGCAGGGGCTTTGGAGGGGGCATCACTGAAGCTTTCTTT
CDR3: CASRGFGGGITEAFF

size: few
J: TRBJ2-4
V: TRBV7-2
D: TRBD1
DNA: TGTGCCAGCAGCTTAAGGACAGGGAAAAACATTCAGTACTTC
CDR3: CASSLRTGKNIQYF

size: few
J: TRBJ2-7
V: TRBV7-8
D: TRBD1
DNA: TGTGCCAGCAGCGAGGACAGGGGGGGCTACGAGCAGTACTTC
CDR3: CASSEDRGGYEQYF

size: .
J: TRBJ2-5
V: TRBV10-3
D: TRBD2
DNA: TGTGCCATCAGACCCTCCGGGGGGGCAGAGACCCAGTACTTC
CDR3: CAIRPSGGAETQYF

size: .
J: TRBJ1-5
V: TRBV4-1
D: .
DNA: TGCGCCAGCAGCCAACCTAGAGGGGGGCAGGCACAGCCCCAGCATTTT
CDR3: CASSQPRGGQAQPQHF

size: .
J: TRBJ1-2
V: TRBV13
D: .
DNA: TGTGCCAGCAGCACCGGGACAAACAACTATGGCTACACCTTC
CDR3: CASSTGTNNYGYTF

size: .
J: TRBJ2-2
V: TRBV7-2
D: .
DNA: TGTGCCAGCAGCCCAAACAGGGCACAAACCGGGGAGCTGTTTTTT
CDR3: CASSPNRAQTGELFF

size: .
J: TRBJ2-3
V: TRBV6-5
D: .
DNA: TGTGCCAGCAGACACCGTGCTAGCACAGATACGCAGTATTTT
CDR3: CASRHRASTDTQYF

size: .
J: TRBJ1-5
V: TRBV6-2/TRBV6-3
D: .
DNA: TGTGCCAGCAGAGAAACTAACGGGGAGGTGGAGCAGCCCCAGCATTTT
CDR3: CASRETNGEVEQPQHF

size: .
J: TRBJ1-4
V: TRBV10-3
D: TRBD1
DNA: TGTGCCATCAGTGACAGGACAGGGTCTAATGAAAAACTGTTTTTT
CDR3: CAISDRTGSNEKLFF

size: few
J: TRBJ2-4
V: TRBV5-6
D: TRBD1
DNA: TGTGCCAGCAGCTTGATTGGGGGACAGAAAAACATTCAGTACTTC
CDR3: CASSLIGGQKNIQYF

size: .
J: TRBJ1-2
V: TRBV29-1
D: .
DNA: TGCAGCCAACAGAAGCCGAACTATGGCTACACCTTC
CDR3: CSQQKPNYGYTF

size: .
J: TRBJ2-5
V: TRBV2
D: .
DNA: TGTGCCAGCAGAGCAGACTCCGGAGGGACCCAGTACTTC
CDR3: CASRADSGGTQYF

size: .
J: TRBJ1-1
V: TRBV5-5
D: .
DNA: TGTGCCAGCAGCTTGGAGGCGGAAGTGAGGGCTTTCTTT
CDR3: CASSLEAEVRAFF

size: .
J: TRBJ2-6
V: TRBV6-5
D: .
DNA: TGTGCCAGCAGTTACTTGCTTACAGGGTCTCCTGGGGCCAACGTCCTGACTTTC
CDR3: CASSYLLTGSPGANVLTF

size: .
J: TRBJ2-1
V: TRBV5-1
D: .
DNA: TGCGCCAGCAGCTTGGGGGGAAGTAGGTACAATGAGCAGTTCTTC
CDR3: CASSLGGSRYNEQFF

size: few
J: TRBJ2-7
V: TRBV7-9
D: .
DNA: TGTGCCAGCAGCTTAGTCGGTCTGGGGAACTACGAGCAGTACTTC
CDR3: CASSLVGLGNYEQYF

size: .
J: TRBJ2-7
V: TRBV7-9
D: .
DNA: TGTGCCAGCAGCCTGCTGAGCGGGTCCCCCTACGAGCAGTACTTC
CDR3: CASSLLSGSPYEQYF

size: few
J: TRBJ1-2
V: TRBV20-1
D: .
DNA: TGCAGTGCTAGATGGAACTATGGCTACACCTTC
CDR3: CSARWNYGYTF

size: few
J: TRBJ1-2
V: TRBV5-1
D: .
DNA: TGCGCCAGCAGCCCAAGCGGGGGTTTCGGCTACACCTTC
CDR3: CASSPSGGFGYTF

size: .
J: TRBJ2-1
V: TRBV18
D: .
DNA: TGTGCCAGCTCACCACTTCAGGGGGGGAATGAGCAGTTCTTC
CDR3: CASSPLQGGNEQFF

size: .
J: TRBJ2-7
V: TRBV3-1
D: .
DNA: TGTGCCAGCAGCCTCGGGCAGGGCCACGAGCAGTACTTC
CDR3: CASSLGQGHEQYF

size: few
J: TRBJ1-5
V: TRBV10-3
D: TRBD1
DNA: TGTGCCATCAGTGAGTACGACAGGGGAAGTCAGCCCCAGCATTTT
CDR3: CAISEYDRGSQPQHF

size: few
J: TRBJ2-6
V: TRBV20-1
D: .
DNA: TGCAGTGCTAGAGATACCCGGGTGGGATGGAGCTCTGGGGCCAACGTCCTGACTTTC
CDR3: CSARDTRVGWSSGANVLTF

size: .
J: TRBJ1-2
V: TRBV12-3/TRBV12-4
D: .
DNA: TGTGCCAGCAGTGAAGGGGTCGGGGGCCGGTATGGCTACACCTTC
CDR3: CASSEGVGGRYGYTF